The source of this T cell receptor (beta chain) is a study of control samples from healthy donors and cancer patients. CDR3 length: 13 amino acids. V was clipped by 6 bases and J by 8 bases; unmatched bases: 5. Germline V lookup: CDR1 LGHNT, CDR2 FRNRAP. TCRdb's table, derived via immunoSEQ multiplex PCR, lists solely in-frame clones and lacks some. Of fewer than 200,000 clones in the sample, roughly 88% were seen once. The clonotype was recovered from a woman in her thirties in good health. Sequences were obtained from blood. The chain combines TRBV12-5 with TRBJ1-2; 11 positions match TRBD1. CDR3: CASGSGTGGGYTF. CDR3 DNA sequence: TGTGCTAGTGGCAGCGGGACAGGGGGAGGCTACACCTTC.